This T cell receptor (beta chain) was captured by sequencing in a study of graft-versus-host responses after intestinal transplantation. About the study: Grafts were multivisceral, liver-intestinal, or isolated intestinal. Recipients uniformly received anti-thymocyte globulin induction, followed by tacrolimus and steroids for roughly three years. Findings and limits, study-wide: GvH clone levels peaked in circulation, and this peak was associated with early post-transplant HvG declines. GvH clones were identified in recipient marrow, with some first appearing in ileum or blood.

Here immunoSEQ multiplex PCR was the method, and the copy in TCRdb shows in-frame clones only, minus some. Of about 86,000 clones listed, less than 90% were seen once; the top ten hold around 0.3%. To note about this clone: Its antigen remains unidentified.

The CDR3 extends over 15 amino acids. Germline CDR1 reads SGHVS; CDR2 reads FQNEAQ. Trimming removed 0 bases at V and 4 bases at J, with 12 bases between. The chain carries TRBV7-8 and TRBJ2-5; D not certain. The receptor was isolated from a human donor who was the organ donor for an intestinal transplant. Sequences were derived from unstimulated CD4+ T cells sorted from spleen or lymph node cells, sampled before transplant. CDR3 DNA sequence: TGTGCCAGCAGCTTAGCGCTCTTTATTAGAGAGACCCAGTACTTC. It specifies CASSLALFIRETQYF.